The source of this T cell receptor beta chain is a study of molecular identifiers for immune sequencing clone quantification. Study-wide results and caveats: Even with about a million naive cells present, spiked Jurkat TCR RNA from one cell was reportedly detectable.

Bulk TCR libraries used previously described methods and listed TCR primers. TCRdb reprocessed the PCR reads with MiXCR, giving one entry per CDR3 protein. There are approximately 680,000 distinct CDR3 sequences in the sample; roughly 27% occur only once, and about 0.84% lies in the top ten. A CD8+CD4-CCR7+CD45RA+ gate was used to sort naive CD8 T cells. This clonotype was seen ten or more times. Its target is not known. This CDR3 has 12 amino acids. Trimming took 1 base from V and 6 from J, leaving 7 bases between them. CDR1 and CDR2 (germline): SEHNR, FQNEAQ (reference sequence). The clonotype was recovered from a human donor in good health. Some libraries in this study had Jurkat cell RNA spiked in. What was sequenced was naive CD8+ T cells from blood, with Jurkat cell RNA spiked in. As for subset: FACS-sorted CD8+CD4-CCR7+CD45RA+ naive T cells. The chain employs TRBV7-9 and TRBJ2-7; no reliable D call. CDR3 in amino acids: CASSLVSREQYF. CDR3 coding DNA: TGTGCCAGCAGCTTAGTTAGCCGCGAGCAGTACTTC.